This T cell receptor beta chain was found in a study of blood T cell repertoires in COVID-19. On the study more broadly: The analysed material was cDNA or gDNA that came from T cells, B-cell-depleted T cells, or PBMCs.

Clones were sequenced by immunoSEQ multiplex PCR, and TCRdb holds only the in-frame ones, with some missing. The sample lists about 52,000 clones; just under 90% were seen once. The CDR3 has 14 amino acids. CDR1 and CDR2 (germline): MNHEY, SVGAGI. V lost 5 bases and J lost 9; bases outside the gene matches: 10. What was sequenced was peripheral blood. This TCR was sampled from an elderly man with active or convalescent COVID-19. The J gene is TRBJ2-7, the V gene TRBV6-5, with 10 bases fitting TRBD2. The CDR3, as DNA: TGTGCCAGCAGTCTTGCTAGCGGGGGTAGTCCGCAGTACTTC. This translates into CASSLASGGSPQYF.